This T cell receptor (beta chain) was identified in a study of T-cell memory formation after mild COVID-19. Findings of the study overall: Contracting clones localized mainly to CM and EM when CD4+ and mainly to EMRA when CD8+.

Ten or more counts support this clonotype. The target antigen is unknown. One entry per CDR3 protein results from TCRdb running MiXCR on the 5' RACE reads. The sample records about 250,000 distinct CDR3 sequences, just over 15% being singletons. Sequencing was carried out using PBMCs or a T cell subset sorted from them (not recorded which). This clonotype was sampled from an adult woman who had mild COVID-19 (a few samples of this study predate the infection). Cell type and time point are not known.

CDR3 sequence: CASSYLNSDTFTSEQFF. In DNA form, the CDR3 reads TGTGCCAGCAGTTACTTAAATAGCGACACTTTTACCAGTGAGCAGTTCTTC. The chain joins TRBV6-6 to TRBJ2-1, with D perhaps matching TRBD2 (5 bases). The V gene lost 1 base and the J gene lost 9 bases, with 22 bases spanning the gap. The CDR3 loop spans 17 amino acids. Germline-derived CDR1 and CDR2 are MNHNY and SVGAGI (reference sequence).